This T cell receptor (beta chain) emerged from a study of OX40 agonist ivuxolimab in advanced cancers. Study-level results: Certain nonresponders additionally had low normalized T-cell clonal expansion.

Comment on this clone: What it binds is not known.

This table comes from immunoSEQ multiplex PCR, and its TCRdb copy is limited to in-frame clones, with some not included. The sample has under 20,000 clones, about three quarters seen once. Trimming cost V 3 bases and J 0 bases, with 8 bases left between them. The CDR3 consists of 14 residues. The germline gives CDR1 LNHDA, CDR2 SQIVND (reference sequence). At baseline, cycle 4 day 1, and cycle 7 day 1, blood was sampled. V is TRBV19 and J is TRBJ2-5; D gene uncertain. The sample was CD4+ or CD8+ T cells sorted from blood, taken in a trial of the OX40 agonist ivuxolimab. The receptor comes from an adult with an advanced solid tumor such as melanoma, head and neck, liver or kidney cancer. For the CDR3, the DNA is TGTGCCAGTAGTATTCTCCAGAACCAAGAGACCCAGTACTTC. It encodes CASSILQNQETQYF. The whole variable domain, filled in from reference TRBV19 and TRBJ2-5, reads DGGITQSPKYLFRKEGQNVTLSCEQNLNHDAMYWYRQDPGQGLRLIYYSQIVNDFQKGDIAEGYSVSREKKESFPLTVTSAQKNPTAFYLCASSILQNQETQYFGPGTRLLVL.